This T cell receptor beta chain was sequenced for a study of blood T cell repertoires in COVID-19. At the level of the study: Donors in the United States, Italy and Spain gave samples during acute or convalescent COVID-19. Sample material is recorded as cDNA or gDNA derived from T cells, B-cell-depleted T cells, or PBMCs.

The V and J ends lost 2 bases and 7 bases respectively, with 7 bases between them. CDR1 is SGHRS, CDR2 YFSETQ, per germline. The CDR3 has 12 amino acids. Study processing details: Amplification of reference gene primers was used by the study to estimate nucleated cell counts. Measured with immunoSEQ multiplex PCR; TCRdb has only the in-frame clones, and not every one. Clone size and V and J calls were adopted from that table, with D and trimming inferred from the DNA. The sample shows 110,000 or so clones, about 80% of them seen only once. The sample taken for sequencing was peripheral blood. This receptor was identified in a woman in her 40s with acute or convalescent COVID-19. The chain uses TRBV5-1 and TRBJ2-1; unclear D gene. The chain's CDR3 is CASSFSLNEQFF. For the CDR3, the DNA is TGCGCCAGCAGCTTTTCGTTGAATGAGCAGTTCTTC.